One and the same sample provided the 18 T cell receptor beta chains below, sequenced in a study of blood T cell dynamics during melanoma immunotherapy. Generated by immunoSEQ multiplex PCR, the TCRdb table keeps only in-frame clones and is missing some. The data contain 14,000 or so clones, 70% to 90% of them seen just once; the ten biggest clones take up 5.5% to 7.5%. Regarding time point: pre-treatment baseline. The sample in question was blood, obtained from a patient treated with checkpoint blockade. The source of these receptors is a human donor with melanoma.

The rearrangement links TRBV6-5 to TRBJ1-6; the D is unclear. There are 13 residues in the CDR3. With 6 bases removed from V and 4 bases from J, the gap between germline ends came to 7 bases. Per the germline V gene, CDR1 is MNHEY and CDR2 is SVGAGI. Here the CDR3 DNA reads TGTGCCAGCAGACCGCCTTATAATTCACCCCTCCACTTT. Its translation: CASRPPYNSPLHF.

In its sample, this clone was seen a few times. The chain joins TRBV6-6 to TRBJ1-6, with 7 bases lining up with TRBD1. The CDR3 covers 16 residues. Germline lookup yields CDR1 MNHNY and CDR2 SVGAGI (reference sequence). V dropped 6 bases and J dropped 1; count of bases not matched to a gene: 6. The CDR3 loop reads CASSHRQGSYNSPLHF. The CDR3 coding sequence is TGTGCCAGCAGCCACAGACAGGGATCCTATAATTCACCCCTCCACTTT.

The V and J genes are TRBV9 and TRBJ2-3, with 13 bases matching TRBD2. The CDR3 totals 16 residues. In germline, CDR1 is SGDLS, CDR2 YYNGEE. The ends lost 3 bases at V and 5 bases at J; junction bases unmatched: 6. CDR3 sequence: CASSALAGGPGDTQYF. The CDR3 DNA sequence: TGTGCCAGCAGCGCACTAGCGGGGGGGCCGGGAGATACGCAGTATTTT.

The CDR3 loop is CASSSGQGMYGYTF. In nucleotides, the CDR3 is TGTGCCAGCTCATCCGGACAGGGGATGTATGGCTACACCTTC. This chain joins TRBV18 and TRBJ1-2; 9 bases agree with TRBD1. Germline lookup yields CDR1 KGHSH and CDR2 LQKENI. Trimming at V came to 5 bases and at J to 5 bases, leaving 6 bases not matched to a gene. The CDR3 is 14 residues long.

The V call is TRBV18, the J call TRBJ1-6, with a possible D match to TRBD1 (5 bases). Germline V gene data show CDR1 as KGHSH and CDR2 as LQKENI. CDR3 length equals 15 residues. Between the trimmed V and J ends, which lost 4 bases and 6 bases, there was a span of 13 bases. The CDR3, as DNA: TGTGCCAGCTCACTGTCCGGAGACAGTAATTCACCCCTCCACTTT. Protein: CASSLSGDSNSPLHF.

This clone appeared a few times. The chain combines TRBV10-1 with TRBJ2-7; no clear D gene. The CDR3 is 13 residues long. The germline V and J ends were trimmed by 7 bases and 1 base, with 11 bases remaining between them. CDR1 and CDR2 from the germline V gene are WNHNN and SYGVQD (reference sequence). The CDR3 is CASNGSLSYEQYF. CDR3 nucleotide sequence: TGCGCCAGCAACGGCAGTTTATCCTACGAGCAGTACTTC.

V is TRBV7-2 and J is TRBJ1-2; D is unresolved. CDR1 SGHTA and CDR2 FQGNSA come from the germline V gene. Trimming took 1 base from V and 4 from J, leaving 10 bases between them. CDR3 length: 14 residues. The CDR3 spells CASSLEFQLYGYTF. The CDR3 DNA reads TGTGCCAGCAGCTTAGAATTCCAGCTCTATGGCTACACCTTC.

The V call is TRBV7-8, the J call TRBJ1-2; 9 bases align to TRBD1. The length of the CDR3 is 15 residues. After removal of 5 bases from V and 4 bases from J, the junction contained 8 bases not matched to a gene. The germline gives CDR1 SGHVS, CDR2 FQNEAQ. The CDR3, as DNA: TGTGCCAGCAGCCTGGACAGGGGACAAATCTATGGCTACACCTTC. Translating gives CASSLDRGQIYGYTF.

The J gene is TRBJ2-5, the V gene TRBV19, with TRBD1 matching 7 bases. V lost 7 bases, J lost 5 bases, and 13 bases stayed unmatched. This CDR3 is built from 15 residues. CDR1 and CDR2 from the germline V gene are LNHDA and SQIVND (reference sequence). The CDR3 spells CASTITQGVGETQYF. CDR3 DNA sequence: TGTGCCAGTACCATTACCCAGGGGGTCGGGGAGACCCAGTACTTC.

The rearrangement uses TRBV7-2 and TRBJ2-7; TRBD2 is a possible D gene (5 bases). This CDR3 is built from 11 residues. The germline gives CDR1 SGHTA, CDR2 FQGNSA. V lost 5 bases and J 3 bases, leaving 5 bases between the germline ends. CDR3 in DNA: TGTGCCAGCAGCGACTACTACGAGCAGTACTTC. Its translation: CASSDYYEQYF. Full variable domain (missing parts from reference TRBV7-2 and TRBJ2-7): GAGVSQSPSNKVTEKGKDVELRCDPISGHTALYWYRQSLGQGLEFLIYFQGNSAPDKSGLPSDRFSAERTGGSVSTLTIQRTQQEDSAVYLCASSDYYEQYFGPGTRLTVT.

The chain uses TRBV6-5 and TRBJ1-1; D is possibly TRBD1 (6 bases). V was cut by 7 bases and J by 8 bases, with 23 bases left in between. Germline V gene data show CDR1 as MNHEY and CDR2 as SVGAGI. This CDR3 spans 15 amino acids. The chain's CDR3 is CASTQLLTGPGEAFF. CDR3 bases: TGTGCCAGCACCCAACTCTTGACAGGACCCGGGGAAGCTTTCTTT.

This chain uses TRBV7-8 with TRBJ2-5; D is possibly TRBD2 (6 bases). CDR1 is SGHVS and CDR2 is FQNEAQ in the germline V gene. The V end was cut by 5 bases, the J end by 5 bases, with 18 bases between. The CDR3 has 15 amino acids. CDR3 coding DNA: TGTGCCAGCAGCCCCCAACCGGGTCGGGGGGAGACCCAGTACTTC. Its protein is CASSPQPGRGETQYF.

V and J are TRBV19 and TRBJ1-2; 10 positions agree with TRBD1. The CDR3 covers 14 residues. CDR1 LNHDA and CDR2 SQIVND come from the germline V gene (reference sequence). V was clipped by 5 bases and J by 2 bases; unmatched bases: 2. The CDR3 is CASSSGQGNYGYTF. The CDR3 nucleotides are TGTGCCAGTAGTTCGGGACAGGGGAACTATGGCTACACCTTC.

The V and J genes are TRBV19 and TRBJ1-1; TRBD1 matches at 10 bases. There are 15 residues in the CDR3. The germline gives CDR1 LNHDA, CDR2 SQIVND (reference sequence). Trimming at V came to 7 bases and at J to 6 bases, leaving 11 bases not matched to a gene. The CDR3 nucleotides read TGTGCCAGTACCGCCTTGGACAGGGGGATTGCTGAAGCTTTCTTT. It translates to CASTALDRGIAEAFF.

This clone has more than one count but fewer than ten. The rearrangement joins TRBV4-1 to TRBJ1-5; D perhaps matches TRBD1 (6 bases). The CDR3 runs to 17 residues. Per the germline V gene, CDR1 is MGHRA and CDR2 is YSYEKL. V lost 4 bases and J lost 1, with 17 bases in between. The CDR3 protein is CASSLQGGARSNQPQHF. The CDR3 DNA reads as TGCGCCAGCAGCCTCCAAGGGGGGGCCCGAAGCAATCAGCCCCAGCATTTT.

J is TRBJ2-3 and V is TRBV11-3, with D tentatively TRBD1 or TRBD2 (5 bases each). Germline V gene data show CDR1 as SGHNT and CDR2 as YENEEA. The CDR3 has 12 residues. Trimming took off 7 bases at V and 5 bases at J, with 10 bases between the two ends. In DNA, the CDR3 is TGTGCCAGCACCCTTGGGGGAGATACGCAGTATTTT. Its translation: CASTLGGDTQYF.

This clone was observed once. The chain is built from TRBV19 and TRBJ1-3; possible D gene TRBD1, 6 bases. The CDR3 is made up of 16 amino acids. The V gene's germline CDR1 is LNHDA and CDR2 SQIVND (reference sequence). Trimming stripped 5 bases from V and 2 bases from J, with 16 bases between. In DNA, the CDR3 is TGTGCCAGTAGTGCCGCCCTAAGGACAGCTGGAAACACCATATATTTT. Translation gives CASSAALRTAGNTIYF. The full variable domain, completed using reference TRBV19 and TRBJ1-3, is DGGITQSPKYLFRKEGQNVTLSCEQNLNHDAMYWYRQDPGQGLRLIYYSQIVNDFQKGDIAEGYSVSREKKESFPLTVTSAQKNPTAFYLCASSAALRTAGNTIYFGEGSWLTVV.

The rearrangement links TRBV6-6 to TRBJ2-2; D may be TRBD1 (6 bases). CDR3 length: 12 amino acids. Germline V CDR1 and CDR2: MNHNY, SVGAGI (reference sequence). Deletions cut 7 bases from V and 5 bases from J, with 8 bases between. CDR3 residues: CASTGTTGELFF. For the CDR3, the DNA is TGTGCCAGCACAGGGACAACCGGGGAGCTGTTTTTT.